These 30 T cell receptor beta chains share one sample of origin, sequenced in a study of T cells in Graves' hyperthyroidism and ophthalmopathy. There were TCR beta CDR3 regions amplified from RNA transcripts. The TCR CDR3 was amplified in a first-round RT-PCR using the HTBI primer set. A single record per CDR3 protein comes from TCRdb applying MiXCR to the multiplex PCR reads. The table includes hundreds of thousands of distinct CDR3 sequences, just under 45% detected once. The sequenced sample consisted of peripheral blood or thyroid tissue (not recorded which). Receptors were obtained from an adult man with Graves' disease, either hyperthyroidism or ophthalmopathy (not recorded which).

The rearrangement links TRBV7-9 to TRBJ2-7; no clear D. This CDR3 has 15 amino acids. Germline V lookup: CDR1 SEHNR, CDR2 FQNEAQ (reference sequence). Deletions cut 6 bases from V and 7 bases from J, with 22 bases between. DNA for the CDR3: TGTGCCAGCAGTGAGCTAGACAACCCTTTGGGGGAGCAGTACTTC. The encoded protein is CASSELDNPLGEQYF.

The chain has TRBV5-1 and TRBJ1-2, with 9 bases aligning to TRBD1. Trimming cost V 0 bases and J 6 bases; bases outside gene matches: 6. The CDR3 length is 15 residues. Germline CDR1 is SGHRS and CDR2 is YFSETQ. The CDR3, as DNA: TGCGCCAGCAGCTTGGTGGTTGGACAGGGGAATGGCTACACCTTC. Its translation is CASSLVVGQGNGYTF.

This clonotype has a handful of counts. This chain joins TRBV6-6 and TRBJ1-1, with D unclear. The CDR3 is 12 amino acids. CDR1 MNHNY and CDR2 SVGAGI come from the germline V gene (reference sequence). V was cut by 10 bases and J by 0 bases, with 9 bases left in between. The CDR3 nucleotides read TGTGCCAACAAACACATGAACACTGAAGCTTTCTTT. This gives the protein CANKHMNTEAFF.

The CDR3 loop reads CASEGTADYEQYF. DNA for the CDR3: TGTGCCAGTGAAGGGACAGCCGATTACGAGCAGTACTTC. The chain uses TRBV7-8 and TRBJ2-7; 7 bases fit TRBD1. The CDR3 is made up of 13 amino acids. In germline, CDR1 is SGHVS, CDR2 FQNEAQ. J lost 4 bases, V lost 9 bases, and 9 bases had no gene match. Supplemented by reference TRBV7-8 and TRBJ2-7, the full variable domain reads GAGVSQSPRYKVAKRGQDVALRCDPISGHVSLFWYQQALGQGPEFLTYFQNEAQLDKSGLPSDRFFAERPEGSVSTLKIQRTQQEDSAVYLCASEGTADYEQYFGPGTRLTVT.

This rearrangement joins TRBV5-1 to TRBJ1-3, with D unclear. Per germline, CDR1 SGHRS and CDR2 YFSETQ. Trimming left V 4 bases short and J 2 bases short, with 16 bases between. The CDR3 totals 16 residues. The CDR3 DNA is TGCGCCAGCAGCCCATCACGGGGATCGGCTGGAAACACCATATATTTT. Protein: CASSPSRGSAGNTIYF.

This clonotype has a count of ten or more. The chain couples TRBV2 to TRBJ1-1; D call uncertain. The germline V and J ends were trimmed by 7 bases and 7 bases, with 13 bases remaining between them. The CDR3 sequence is 12 residues long. The germline gives CDR1 SNHLY, CDR2 FYNNEI. This CDR3 is CASKVGYNEAFF. CDR3 DNA: TGTGCCAGCAAGGTGGGGTACAATGAAGCTTTCTTT.

This clonotype was seen repeatedly, ten times or more. This rearrangement joins TRBV6-5 to TRBJ2-7, with a weak D call TRBD1 (6 bases). V lost 0 bases and J 3 bases, leaving 6 bases between the germline ends. Germline-derived CDR1 and CDR2 are MNHEY and SVGAGI. This CDR3 has 13 amino acids. The CDR3 coding sequence is TGTGCCAGCAGTTACTCGGACAGCTACGAGCAGTACTTC. This sequence encodes CASSYSDSYEQYF.

The chain couples TRBV7-9 to TRBJ1-2, with unresolved D. Germline V gives CDR1 SEHNR, CDR2 FQNEAQ (reference sequence). Trimming cost V 6 bases and J 2 bases, with 13 bases left between them. The CDR3 is 14 amino acids. DNA of the CDR3: TGTGCCAGCAGTTTGGAGGGCTGGAACTATGGCTACACCTTC. Translating gives CASSLEGWNYGYTF.

The J gene is TRBJ1-2, the V gene TRBV29-1, with 9 bases matching TRBD1. Germline V gives CDR1 SQVTM, CDR2 ANQGSEA. This CDR3 comprises 15 residues. With V trimmed by 3 bases and J by 8 bases, 13 bases remained unmatched. As DNA, the CDR3 is TGCAGCGTTGAGATTTTTACAGGGGGCGCGGGGGGCTACACCTTC. Amino acid sequence: CSVEIFTGGAGGYTF. The variable domain in full, with the rest retrieved from reference TRBV29-1 and TRBJ1-2, is SAVISQKPSRDICQRGTSLTIQCQVDSQVTMMFWYRQQPGQSLTLIATANQGSEATYESGFVIDKFPISRPNLTFSTLTVSNMSPEDSSIYLCSVEIFTGGAGGYTFGSGTRLTVV.

The V gene is TRBV2, the J gene TRBJ1-5, with D possibly being TRBD1 (6 bases). The CDR3 is made up of 15 amino acids. Trimming removed 5 bases from V and 5 bases from J, with 16 bases in between. CDR1 SNHLY and CDR2 FYNNEI come from the germline V gene. CDR3 residues: CASSSGRGGYQPQHF. The CDR3 nucleotides are TGTGCCAGCAGTTCAGGCAGGGGAGGTTATCAGCCCCAGCATTTT.

The V call is TRBV29-1, the J call TRBJ1-4; the D gene is possibly TRBD1 (6 bases). Between the trimmed V and J ends, which lost 4 bases and 8 bases, there was a span of 20 bases. Per germline, CDR1 SQVTM and CDR2 ANQGSEA. The CDR3 covers 15 residues. In DNA form, the CDR3 reads TGCAGCGTTGGGCCTGTGGGGGGCGCTGGGGAAAAACTGTTTTTT. This sequence encodes CSVGPVGGAGEKLFF. The variable domain in full, with the rest retrieved from reference TRBV29-1 and TRBJ1-4, is SAVISQKPSRDICQRGTSLTIQCQVDSQVTMMFWYRQQPGQSLTLIATANQGSEATYESGFVIDKFPISRPNLTFSTLTVSNMSPEDSSIYLCSVGPVGGAGEKLFFGSGTQLSVL.

V usage is TRBV7-9 and J usage is TRBJ2-7; 7 bases agree with TRBD1. CDR1 is SEHNR and CDR2 is FQNEAQ in the germline V gene (reference sequence). The trim removed 3 bases at V and 2 bases at J, leaving 7 bases unmatched. The CDR3 extends over 15 amino acids. This CDR3 reads CASSFEGTDTYEQYF. As DNA, the CDR3 is TGTGCCAGCAGCTTCGAAGGGACAGACACCTACGAGCAGTACTTC.

This clonotype was seen a handful of times. The chain links TRBV19 to TRBJ1-5, with D possibly being TRBD1 (5 bases). Trimming removed 10 bases from V and 4 bases from J, with 11 bases in between. The germline V gene encodes CDR1 LNHDA and CDR2 SQIVND (reference sequence). The CDR3 contains 12 residues. The CDR3 sequence: CATDQGNQPQHF. DNA of the CDR3: TGTGCCACGGACCAGGGAAATCAGCCCCAGCATTTT.

This clonotype appeared a few times. V is TRBV7-9 and J is TRBJ2-7; 10 bases are shared with TRBD2. V dropped 5 bases and J dropped 1; count of bases not matched to a gene: 5. CDR1 SEHNR and CDR2 FQNEAQ come from the germline V gene (reference sequence). This CDR3 comprises 15 residues. CDR3 sequence (DNA): TGTGCCAGCAGCACTCGGACTAGCGGATCCTACGAGCAGTACTTC. Translating it yields CASSTRTSGSYEQYF.

In regard to this clonotype: Germline and junction disagree at one end, which may indicate a read error. J is TRBJ1-5 and V is TRBV15; D unclear. Germline values: CDR1 LNHNV, CDR2 YYDKDF (reference sequence). The CDR3 contains 14 residues. CDR3 amino acids: CASSFSRNNQPQHF. The CDR3 DNA reads TGTGCCAGCAGCTTCTCCCGGAACAATCAGCCCCAGCATTTT.

This clonotype was counted a few times. One end of the junction does not line up with germline, which may come from a read error. V usage is TRBV7-9 and J usage is TRBJ1-1; 7 nucleotides line up with TRBD1. The CDR3 is 15 amino acids. The germline gives CDR1 SEHNR, CDR2 FQNEAQ (reference sequence). The CDR3: CASSPSPHRGPEAFF. As DNA, the CDR3 is TGCGCCAGCAGCCCATCTCCTCACAGGGGACCTGAAGCTTTCTTT.

V and J are TRBV29-1 and TRBJ1-2; 10 bases fit TRBD1. This CDR3 region has 18 residues. CDR1 and CDR2 (germline): SQVTM, ANQGSEA. V was clipped by 0 bases and J by 5 bases; unmatched bases: 15. The chain's CDR3 is CSVEDSNRQGAFSYGYTF. The CDR3 bases are TGCAGCGTTGAAGATAGTAATAGACAGGGGGCTTTCTCTTATGGCTACACCTTC.

The chain combines TRBV24-1 with TRBJ2-5; 8 nucleotides match TRBD1. CDR1 and CDR2 from the germline V gene are KGHDR and SFDVKD. The CDR3 contains 15 residues. V gave up 9 bases and J gave up 5 bases; unmatched junction bases: 13. The CDR3: CATPVQGARMETQYF. CDR3 DNA: TGTGCCACCCCGGTCCAGGGGGCGCGGATGGAGACCCAGTACTTC.

The V call is TRBV11-2, the J call TRBJ2-7; D unclear. This CDR3 contains 15 residues. Germline V lookup: CDR1 SGHAT, CDR2 FQNNGV. V was trimmed by 5 bases and J by 5 bases, leaving 19 bases between them. The CDR3: CASSVGIQARDEQYF. In nucleotides, the CDR3 is TGTGCCAGCAGCGTTGGGATCCAAGCTCGAGACGAGCAGTACTTC.

This clonotype showed up just a few times. This rearrangement joins TRBV12-3 or TRBV12-4 to TRBJ1-4; unclear D gene. The length of the CDR3 is 14 residues. Between the trimmed V and J ends, which lost 4 bases and 1 base, there was a span of 7 bases. CDR3 amino acids: CASSWTVTNEKLFF. The DNA of the CDR3 is TGTGCCAGCAGTTGGACGGTAACTAATGAAAAACTGTTTTTT.

The chain recombines TRBV5-1 with TRBJ1-6; the D gene is possibly TRBD1 (5 bases). The V and J ends lost 0 bases and 8 bases respectively, with 15 bases between them. This CDR3 is built from 16 residues. CDR1 and CDR2 from the germline V gene are SGHRS and YFSETQ. The CDR3 protein is CASSLAPGQPDSPLHF. In nucleotides, the CDR3 is TGCGCCAGCAGCTTGGCCCCAGGGCAGCCGGATTCACCCCTCCACTTT. Variable domain in full (rest from reference TRBV5-1 and TRBJ1-6): KAGVTQTPRYLIKTRGQQVTLSCSPISGHRSVSWYQQTPGQGLQFLFEYFSETQRNKGNFPGRFSGRQFSNSRSEMNVSTLELGDSALYLCASSLAPGQPDSPLHFGNGTRLTVT.

A word on this clonotype: A much larger clone is a single base away; this may be a read error. The genes are TRBV29-1 and TRBJ1-5; D call uncertain. The CDR3 runs 13 residues. Germline V gene lookup returns CDR1 SQVTM and CDR2 ANQGSEA. The CDR3 reads CSALTSSIQPQHF. Written as DNA, the CDR3 is TGCAGCGCACTCACAAGTAGCATTCAGCCCCAGCATTTT.

This clonotype has just a few counts. The chain joins TRBV7-9 to TRBJ1-1; a weak D match, TRBD1 (6 bases). The V gene's germline CDR1 is SEHNR and CDR2 FQNEAQ (reference sequence). This CDR3 spans 15 amino acids. The V end lost 2 bases, the J end lost 6 bases, and 16 bases lay between the germline ends. The DNA of the CDR3 is TGTGCCAGCAGCTTATCGGGGGGGGCGCGGGCTGAAGCTTTCTTT. Protein: CASSLSGGARAEAFF.

For the CDR3, the DNA is TGTGCCAGCAGCAGAGTCCGAGGGAGTCAAGAGACCCAGTACTTC. Encoded protein: CASSRVRGSQETQYF. The chain is built from TRBV7-2 and TRBJ2-5; possibly TRBD2 for D (5 bases). The V and J ends lost 5 bases and 2 bases respectively, with 15 bases between them. Germline CDR1 is SGHTA and CDR2 is FQGNSA. The CDR3 spans 15 residues.

Details on this clonotype: A read error may be the cause here, since a much bigger clone is one base away. The chain has TRBV6-5 and TRBJ2-5; unclear D gene. V was cut by 5 bases and J by 3 bases, with 7 bases left in between. This CDR3 comprises 12 residues. The germline gives CDR1 MNHEY, CDR2 SVGAGI. The CDR3 region has the DNA TGTGCCAGCAGTGACTGGAAAGAGACCCAGTACTTC. The encoded protein is CASSDWKETQYF.

The table lists this clonotype with many counts. The chain uses TRBV2 and TRBJ1-1; D is uncertain. The germline V and J ends were trimmed by 3 bases and 10 bases, with 9 bases remaining between them. The germline V gene encodes CDR1 SNHLY and CDR2 FYNNEI. The CDR3 has 11 amino acids. Here the CDR3 DNA reads TGTGCCAGCAGTGATATACTAAGAGCTTTCTTT. This encodes CASSDILRAFF.

This clonotype was counted only a few times. The J gene is TRBJ2-7, the V gene TRBV20-1, with 7 positions matching TRBD2. J lost 3 bases, V lost 6 bases, and 14 bases had no gene match. Germline V CDR1 and CDR2: DFQATT, SNEGSKA (reference sequence). The length of the CDR3 is 15 residues. CDR3 loop: CSATIIAGPDYEQYF. The CDR3 DNA follows: TGCAGTGCCACGATTATAGCGGGTCCAGACTACGAGCAGTACTTC.

This chain connects TRBV29-1 to TRBJ2-5; unclear D gene. Germline V lookup: CDR1 SQVTM, CDR2 ANQGSEA. Trimming pared 8 bases from V and 1 base from J, leaving 11 bases between. CDR3 length: 12 residues. CDR3 nucleotide sequence: TGCAGCTATGCCTACAGCCAAGAGACCCAGTACTTC. Translating it yields CSYAYSQETQYF.

This clonotype was detected ten times or more. The rearrangement links TRBV7-9 to TRBJ1-5; TRBD1 might be the D (6 bases). This CDR3 has 13 residues. CDR1 is SEHNR, CDR2 FQNEAQ, per germline (reference sequence). Between the trimmed V and J ends, which lost 5 bases and 2 bases, there was a span of 7 bases. The CDR3, as DNA: TGTGCCAGCAGCCCAGGGGGCAATCAGCCCCAGCATTTT. Translating gives CASSPGGNQPQHF. The full variable domain, completed using reference TRBV7-9 and TRBJ1-5, is DTGVSQNPRHKITKRGQNVTFRCDPISEHNRLYWYRQTLGQGPEFLTYFQNEAQLEKSRLLSDRFSAERPKGSFSTLEIQRTEQGDSAMYLCASSPGGNQPQHFGDGTRLSIL.

The chain combines TRBV10-2 with TRBJ1-1, with TRBD1 matching 7 bases. The germline gives CDR1 WSHSY, CDR2 SAAADI. The CDR3 consists of 13 residues. The junction had 4 bases not matched to a gene; V was cut back by 5 bases and J by 4 bases. The DNA for the CDR3 is TGCGCCAGCAGTTGGGGGACAGCCACTGAAGCTTTCTTT. It translates to CASSWGTATEAFF.